Only a few counts were recorded for the clone carrying this T cell receptor (beta chain). Original methodology: Amplification from reference gene primers served as the basis for estimated nucleated cell counts. Clones were sequenced by immunoSEQ multiplex PCR, and TCRdb holds only the in-frame ones, with some missing. That table supplies the V and J calls and clone size; D and trimming were determined from the DNA. The repertoire holds some 180,000 clones, 70% to 90% seen once, with approximately 2.1% in the top ten. This entry belongs to a study of blood T cell repertoires in COVID-19. Study at large: Sites in the United States, Italy and Spain provided acute and convalescent COVID-19 samples. In each case, the material was cDNA or gDNA derived from T cells, B-cell-depleted T cells, or PBMCs.

This TCR was sampled from a man over 45 who had recovered from COVID-19. Sequences were obtained from peripheral blood.

Here the CDR3 reads CSATGTSGGAGGELFF. DNA for the CDR3: TGCAGCGCGACTGGGACTAGCGGGGGCGCGGGCGGGGAGCTGTTTTTT. The chain carries TRBV29-1 and TRBJ2-2; 14 nucleotides match TRBD2. The length of the CDR3 is 16 residues. With V trimmed by 7 bases and J by 7 bases, 11 bases remained unmatched. The germline gives CDR1 SQVTM, CDR2 ANQGSEA.